The 17 T cell receptor beta chains in this list originate from one sample, sequenced in a study of cytomegalovirus exposure and HLA in healthy donors. The PCR used 60 Vbeta and 13 Jbeta primers. Produced via immunoSEQ multiplex PCR; TCRdb's table is partial and in-frame only. Of over 95,000 clones listed, 74% are singletons. Sequencing was done on a sample of PBMCs. These receptors all stem from a human donor in good health.

This clone came up a few times. The chain joins TRBV11-2 to TRBJ2-5; unclear D gene. The length of the CDR3 is 15 residues. Trimming pared 7 bases from V and 2 bases from J, leaving 17 bases between. Germline V gene data show CDR1 as SGHAT and CDR2 as FQNNGV. CDR3 nucleotide sequence: TGTGCCAGCACCCCCTTCTTGGGCCCACAAGAGACCCAGTACTTC. It yields the protein CASTPFLGPQETQYF. The whole variable domain, remainder taken from reference TRBV11-2 and TRBJ2-5, is EAGVAQSPRYKIIEKRQSVAFWCNPISGHATLYWYQQILGQGPKLLIQFQNNGVVDDSQLPKDRFSAERLKGVDSTLKIQPAKLEDSAVYLCASTPFLGPQETQYFGPGTRLLVL.

The chain has TRBV27 and TRBJ2-1, with TRBD1 matching 9 bases. This CDR3 comprises 15 residues. Germline CDR1 reads MNHEY; CDR2 reads SMNVEV (reference sequence). Trimming took 5 bases from V and 2 from J; bases not matched to a gene: 4. The CDR3 coding sequence is TGTGCCAGCAGTCCCCGACAGGGGGCCTACAATGAGCAGTTCTTC. Translating it yields CASSPRQGAYNEQFF.

This clone has more than one count but fewer than ten. The rearrangement links TRBV18 to TRBJ1-1; D uncertain. The germline gives CDR1 KGHSH, CDR2 LQKENI. The CDR3 has 13 amino acids. V shed 5 bases and J shed 7 bases, with 14 bases lying between them. The chain's CDR3 is CASSRQEGIEAFF. Written as DNA, the CDR3 is TGTGCCAGCTCAAGGCAGGAGGGCATTGAAGCTTTCTTT.

The chain recombines TRBV13 with TRBJ2-2; 9 bases align to TRBD1. Looked up from germline, CDR1 is PRHDT and CDR2 is FYEKMQ (reference sequence). This CDR3 has 20 amino acids. Losses at the gene ends were 3 bases for V and 1 base for J; bases not matched to a gene: 15. In DNA, the CDR3 is TGTGCCAGCAGCTTTTATCCCCTTGCCTGGACAGGGGTGAACACCGGGGAGCTGTTTTTT. This encodes CASSFYPLAWTGVNTGELFF.

V is TRBV27 and J is TRBJ2-7, with 7 bases aligning to TRBD1. Germline CDR1 and CDR2: MNHEY and SMNVEV (reference sequence). This CDR3 region has 13 residues. The junction had 5 bases not matched to a gene; V was cut back by 7 bases and J by 2 bases. The CDR3 nucleotides are TGTGCCAGCACCCCCCAGGGGGCCTACGAGCAGTACTTC. Protein: CASTPQGAYEQYF.

This chain connects TRBV2 to TRBJ1-5, with a tentative D call TRBD1 (5 bases). Germline CDR1 SNHLY, CDR2 FYNNEI. This CDR3 has 12 amino acids. The V gene lost 6 bases and the J gene lost 5 bases, with 8 bases spanning the gap. This CDR3 is CASSRADQPQHF. CDR3 coding DNA: TGTGCCAGCAGCAGGGCAGATCAGCCCCAGCATTTT.

This chain links TRBV6-5 with TRBJ1-6; 9 bases line up with TRBD1. The CDR3 extends over 14 amino acids. Trimming at V came to 9 bases and at J to 7 bases, leaving 7 bases not matched to a gene. In germline, CDR1 is MNHEY, CDR2 SVGAGI. The CDR3 coding sequence is TGTGCCAGTAAAGGACAGGGGCCCAATTCACCCCTCCACTTT. The encoded protein is CASKGQGPNSPLHF.

V gene TRBV7-2 combines with J gene TRBJ2-1; TRBD2 matches 10 bases. Germline V gene lookup returns CDR1 SGHTA and CDR2 FQGNSA. CDR3 length: 17 residues. The V and J ends lost 3 bases and 5 bases, in that order; junction bases with no gene match: 10. CDR3 loop: CASSLGGGTSVHNEQFF. In DNA form, the CDR3 reads TGTGCCAGCAGCTTGGGGGGCGGGACTAGCGTCCACAATGAGCAGTTCTTC.

V and J are TRBV5-4 and TRBJ2-3; 16 bases are shared with TRBD2. From germline, CDR1 is SGHNT and CDR2 YYREEE (reference sequence). The CDR3 totals 16 residues. The V gene end was trimmed by 4 bases and the J gene end by 5 bases; junction bases not matched to a gene: 4. Written as DNA, the CDR3 is TGTGCCAGCAGCCCAGGGACTAGCGGGGGGGGAGATACGCAGTATTTT. Its protein product is CASSPGTSGGGDTQYF.

The rearrangement joins TRBV4-3 to TRBJ1-3, with 8 bases aligning to TRBD1. Germline loops: CDR1 LGHNA, CDR2 YSLEER. V shed 4 bases and J 4 bases; nucleotides not matched to a gene: 9. This CDR3 comprises 16 residues. CDR3 in DNA: TGCGCCAGCAGCCGCGAGACAGGGGCAGGAGGAAACACCATATATTTT. It specifies CASSRETGAGGNTIYF.

This clone has a count of ten or more. One end of the junction varies from germline; a read error may be responsible. The chain recombines TRBV6-1 with TRBJ1-1; possibly TRBD1 for D (5 bases). Germline CDR1 is MNHNS and CDR2 is SASEGT. CDR3 length: 14 amino acids. Here the CDR3 DNA reads TGTGCCGGCAGAAAGACAGACATGAACACTGAAGCTTTCTTT. It encodes CAGRKTDMNTEAFF.

This clone was detected only once. This chain links TRBV7-2 with TRBJ1-2, with unresolved D. Per the germline V gene, CDR1 is SGHTA and CDR2 is FQGNSA. This CDR3 has 15 residues. V was clipped by 0 bases and J by 1 base, with 9 bases between them. The CDR3 DNA follows: TGTGCCAGCAGCTTAGCGCTTCGAGGTAACTATGGCTACACCTTC. It specifies CASSLALRGNYGYTF.

V usage is TRBV14 and J usage is TRBJ1-1; no firm D call. The CDR3 is 15 residues long. The germline gives CDR1 SGHDN, CDR2 FVKESK. Trimming stripped 7 bases from V and 0 bases from J, with 15 bases between. The CDR3 sequence: CASTLESVMNTEAFF. The CDR3 DNA reads TGTGCCAGCACCCTTGAGAGTGTAATGAACACTGAAGCTTTCTTT.

The chain links TRBV28 to TRBJ2-1, with 9 bases aligning to TRBD2. Trimming removed 6 bases from V and 5 bases from J; junction bases left unmatched: 8. The CDR3 is made up of 15 amino acids. Germline lookup yields CDR1 MDHEN and CDR2 SYDVKM. CDR3 sequence: CASSRRGGWNNEQFF. CDR3 bases: TGTGCCAGCAGCCGGCGGGGGGGCTGGAACAATGAGCAGTTCTTC.

The CDR3 region is CASSCFTKAQVPVRPGNTIYF. The CDR3 DNA is TGTGCCAGCAGTTGCTTCACCAAGGCTCAGGTTCCCGTTCGTCCTGGAAACACCATATATTTT. The chain links TRBV6-7 to TRBJ1-3; D is undetermined. TRBV6-7 is recorded as an ORF, its role being uncertain. The germline V and J ends were trimmed by 4 bases and 2 bases, with 30 bases remaining between them. The CDR3 loop spans 21 amino acids.

With regard to this clone: At one end the junction does not follow the germline gene, possibly because of a read error. The CDR3 loop reads CASSLAPPGGGQDTQYF. Here the CDR3 DNA reads TGTGCTAGCAGCTTAGCCCCACCTGGGGGAGGGCAAGATACGCAGTATTTT. J is TRBJ2-3 and V is TRBV7-7; 7 bases are shared with TRBD2. CDR1 is SSHAT, CDR2 FNYEAQ, per germline (reference sequence). This CDR3 contains 17 residues.

The chain joins TRBV12-5 to TRBJ1-3; possible D gene TRBD1, 5 bases. Trimming took 5 bases from V and 8 from J, leaving 10 bases between them. CDR1 is LGHNT, CDR2 FRNRAP, per germline. The CDR3 covers 12 residues. The CDR3 protein is CASGRGSDTIYF. In nucleotides, the CDR3 is TGTGCTAGTGGTAGGGGTTCAGACACCATATATTTT. Drawing the rest from reference TRBV12-5 and TRBJ1-3, the complete variable domain is DARVTQTPRHKVTEMGQEVTMRCQPILGHNTVFWYRQTMMQGLELLAYFRNRAPLDDSGMPKDRFSAEMPDATLATLKIQPSEPRDSAVYFCASGRGSDTIYFGEGSWLTVV.